These 28 T cell receptor beta chains share one sample of origin, sequenced in a study of T-cell reconstitution after alpha-beta-depleted transplantation in children. TCRbeta library preparation incorporated unique molecular identifiers. TCRdb independently ran MiXCR on the PCR reads; one entry per CDR3 protein. Here the sample spans fewer than 700,000 distinct CDR3 sequences, 10% to 15% being singletons. The source material was PBMCs, mostly from graft donor cells, sampled 360 days after TCRalphabeta/CD19-depleted stem cell transplant. The receptors come from a male patient aged 10-17 years who had a stem cell transplant for acute myeloid leukemia, so the T cells may come from the graft donor.

This clonotype was seen a handful of times. Here the CDR3 DNA reads TGTGCCAGCAGTTACTCAAAATACGAGCAGTACTTC. It specifies CASSYSKYEQYF. The chain uses TRBV6-5 and TRBJ2-7, with D unresolved. Trimming stripped 0 bases from V and 4 bases from J, with 4 bases between. The CDR3 contains 12 residues. Germline loops: CDR1 MNHEY, CDR2 SVGAGI.

This clonotype has at least ten counts. V is TRBV12-3 or TRBV12-4 and J is TRBJ2-5; 8 bases map to TRBD1. V lost 5 bases and J lost 5; bases outside the gene matches: 4. The CDR3 sequence is 13 residues long. The CDR3 region has the DNA TGTGCCAGCAGTCGGACAGGGTTGGAGACCCAGTACTTC. This gives the protein CASSRTGLETQYF.

The CDR3 sequence: CASSLGDGLGEQFF. The CDR3, as DNA: TGTGCCAGCAGTTTAGGGGACGGACTGGGTGAGCAGTTCTTC. The genes are TRBV27 and TRBJ2-1, with D possibly being TRBD1 or TRBD2 (5 bases each). The germline gives CDR1 MNHEY, CDR2 SMNVEV (reference sequence). The CDR3 sequence is 14 residues long. Trimming left V 2 bases short and J 9 bases short, with 14 bases between.

This sequence joins TRBV20-1 and TRBJ2-1, with unresolved D. Germline-derived CDR1 and CDR2 are DFQATT and SNEGSKA (reference sequence). The CDR3 covers 11 residues. V was cut by 2 bases and J by 8 bases, with 7 bases left in between. As DNA, the CDR3 is TGCAGTGCTAGAATCGGCGATGAGCAGTTCTTC. It is translated as CSARIGDEQFF.

This clonotype has more than one count but fewer than ten. The chain employs TRBV10-3 and TRBJ1-1, with TRBD1 as a possible D gene (5 bases). With 8 bases removed from V and 3 bases from J, the gap between germline ends came to 19 bases. The germline gives CDR1 ENHRY, CDR2 SYGVKD. This CDR3 has 15 amino acids. The CDR3 sequence is CAIGRASGGDTEAFF. The DNA of the CDR3 is TGTGCCATCGGACGGGCCAGTGGGGGGGACACTGAAGCTTTCTTT.

The sample holds a few counts of this clonotype. The gene calls are TRBV20-1 and TRBJ2-5; tentatively, D is TRBD2 (6 bases). From germline, CDR1 is DFQATT and CDR2 SNEGSKA (reference sequence). The CDR3 extends over 13 amino acids. Deletions cut 6 bases from V and 0 bases from J, with 11 bases between. For the CDR3, the DNA is TGCAGTGCAACTAGCTGGTACCAAGAGACCCAGTACTTC. Amino acid sequence: CSATSWYQETQYF.

This clonotype was counted between two and nine times. The chain links TRBV29-1 to TRBJ1-1; D gene ambiguous. V dropped 3 bases and J dropped 4 bases, with 6 bases sitting between them. The germline V gene encodes CDR1 SQVTM and CDR2 ANQGSEA. The CDR3 spans 11 residues. CDR3: CSVDRFTEAFF. Written as DNA, the CDR3 is TGCAGCGTTGACCGGTTCACTGAAGCTTTCTTT. The whole variable domain, filled in from reference TRBV29-1 and TRBJ1-1, reads SAVISQKPSRDICQRGTSLTIQCQVDSQVTMMFWYRQQPGQSLTLIATANQGSEATYESGFVIDKFPISRPNLTFSTLTVSNMSPEDSSIYLCSVDRFTEAFFGQGTRLTVV.

This clonotype has only a few counts. The chain employs TRBV20-1 and TRBJ2-5, with D maybe TRBD1 (6 bases). There are 13 residues in the CDR3. The germline V gene has CDR1 DFQATT and CDR2 SNEGSKA (reference sequence). With 5 bases removed from V and 2 bases from J, the gap between germline ends came to 12 bases. CDR3 DNA: TGCAGTGCTCCGACAGGATCTCAAGAGACCCAGTACTTC. Its translation: CSAPTGSQETQYF.

In its sample, this clonotype was seen many times. This rearrangement joins TRBV4-2 to TRBJ1-3; D not certain. The CDR3 length is 15 residues. Germline V lookup: CDR1 LGHNA, CDR2 YNFKEQ. V was clipped by 0 bases and J by 4 bases, with 10 bases between them. The CDR3 nucleotides read TGTGCCAGCAGCCAAGATAGGGTGCCCGGAAACACCATATATTTT. Translating it yields CASSQDRVPGNTIYF.

The chain is built from TRBV7-9 and TRBJ2-4; perhaps TRBD2 as D (6 bases). Germline CDR1 reads SEHNR; CDR2 reads FQNEAQ (reference sequence). This CDR3 is 14 amino acids long. V was clipped by 5 bases and J by 5 bases, with 13 bases between them. The CDR3 DNA reads as TGTGCCAGCAGCGTTGGGACTGGTGAAAACATTCAGTACTTC. It specifies CASSVGTGENIQYF. Full variable domain (remainder filled in from reference TRBV7-9 and TRBJ2-4): DTGVSQNPRHKITKRGQNVTFRCDPISEHNRLYWYRQTLGQGPEFLTYFQNEAQLEKSRLLSDRFSAERPKGSFSTLEIQRTEQGDSAMYLCASSVGTGENIQYFGAGTRLSVL.

This clonotype was detected a few times. Compared with germline, one end of the junction differs, possibly owing to a read error. The V and J genes are TRBV12-3 or TRBV12-4 and TRBJ2-7, with 10 nucleotides matching TRBD2. The CDR3 sequence is 14 residues long. The CDR3 DNA sequence: TGTGCCAGCAGTCTAGCGGGAGCCGCCTACGAGCAGTACTTC. It encodes CASSLAGAAYEQYF.

A word on this clonotype: The junction does not match germline at one end; this may be a read error. The chain has TRBV12-3 or TRBV12-4 and TRBJ2-1; D is tentatively TRBD1 or TRBD2 (5 bases each). The CDR3 sequence is 19 residues long. Here the CDR3 reads CTSSFVASRGRISYNEQFF. CDR3 nucleotide sequence: TGTACCAGCAGTTTTGTCGCCTCTCGGGGCCGAATCTCCTACAATGAGCAGTTCTTC.

This clonotype was found many times. The chain recombines TRBV5-1 with TRBJ2-2; 8 nucleotides match TRBD2. J lost 6 bases, V lost 0 bases, and 7 bases had no gene match. This CDR3 spans 16 amino acids. Germline V gene sequence: CDR1 SGHRS, CDR2 YFSETQ. The CDR3 DNA sequence: TGCGCCAGCAGCTTGGAAGCGGGAGTACCCGCCGGGGAGCTGTTTTTT. This codes for CASSLEAGVPAGELFF.

This chain uses TRBV20-1 with TRBJ2-3, with 8 bases fitting TRBD1. J was trimmed by 4 bases and V by 6 bases; bases with no gene match: 6. In germline, CDR1 is DFQATT, CDR2 SNEGSKA (reference sequence). The CDR3 is 13 residues long. The CDR3 loop reads CSAKTGVADTQYF. The CDR3 DNA reads as TGCAGTGCAAAGACAGGGGTCGCAGATACGCAGTATTTT.

The chain employs TRBV7-8 and TRBJ2-3, with 9 nucleotides matching TRBD2. V lost 1 base and J lost 5; bases outside the gene matches: 7. This CDR3 contains 16 residues. Germline V gene lookup returns CDR1 SGHVS and CDR2 FQNEAQ. CDR3 nucleotide sequence: TGTGCCAGCAGCTTAGTAGCGGGAGATGAGGGAGATACGCAGTATTTT. It translates to CASSLVAGDEGDTQYF.

V and J are TRBV6-1 and TRBJ2-7; possible D gene TRBD2, 6 bases. Germline-derived CDR1 and CDR2 are MNHNS and SASEGT. This CDR3 is 15 amino acids long. The V gene lost 5 bases and the J gene lost 3 bases, with 17 bases spanning the gap. The CDR3 region has the DNA TGTGCCAGCAGTCCAGCCGGAGGGGCTTACTACGAGCAGTACTTC. It specifies CASSPAGGAYYEQYF.

Ten or more counts support this clonotype. The chain joins TRBV20-1 to TRBJ2-3, with TRBD2 identical over 8 bases. This CDR3 spans 14 amino acids. Trimming removed 5 bases from V and 0 bases from J; junction bases left unmatched: 4. The germline gives CDR1 DFQATT, CDR2 SNEGSKA (reference sequence). CDR3 coding DNA: TGCAGTGCTCTGACTAGCGTAAGCACAGATACGCAGTATTTT. Encoded protein: CSALTSVSTDTQYF.

The rearrangement uses TRBV11-2 and TRBJ2-2; the match to TRBD2 covers 11 bases. The germline V gene encodes CDR1 SGHAT and CDR2 FQNNGV. CDR3 length: 18 amino acids. The V segment lost 2 bases and the J segment 1 base; nucleotides outside the gene matches: 6. DNA of the CDR3: TGTGCCAGCAGCTTACCATCCCTAGCGGGAGGGAACACCGGGGAGCTGTTTTTT. Amino acids: CASSLPSLAGGNTGELFF.

J is TRBJ2-7 and V is TRBV20-1; D not resolved. The CDR3 is 14 residues long. V was pared by 3 bases and J by 0 bases, with 12 bases between. Germline V CDR1 and CDR2: DFQATT, SNEGSKA (reference sequence). CDR3 residues: CSASEAISSYEQYF. The CDR3 DNA follows: TGCAGTGCTAGTGAGGCCATTTCCTCCTACGAGCAGTACTTC.

J is TRBJ2-7 and V is TRBV6-5, with 8 bases that match TRBD1. The CDR3 is made up of 15 amino acids. Germline CDR1 MNHEY, CDR2 SVGAGI. V dropped 1 base and J dropped 3; count of bases not matched to a gene: 5. The CDR3 DNA follows: TGTGCCAGCAGTTACTGGGGACAGGCCTTCTACGAGCAGTACTTC. Its translation is CASSYWGQAFYEQYF.

The chain recombines TRBV3-1 with TRBJ2-5, with D unclear. V was pared by 4 bases and J by 1 base, with 10 bases between. CDR3 length equals 14 residues. Germline-derived CDR1 and CDR2 are LGHDT and YNNKEL (reference sequence). CDR3 DNA sequence: TGTGCCAGCAGCCGCGAGGTCGGCCAAGAGACCCAGTACTTC. This encodes CASSREVGQETQYF.

This clonotype was detected many times. The chain is built from TRBV4-3 and TRBJ2-7; 10 bases fit TRBD2. Germline-derived CDR1 and CDR2 are LGHNA and YSLEER. The V and J ends lost 0 bases and 6 bases, in that order; junction bases with no gene match: 8. There are 16 residues in the CDR3. In DNA form, the CDR3 reads TGCGCCAGCAGCCAAGATCGGCTAGCGGGAGTCCGCGAGCAGTACTTC. It specifies CASSQDRLAGVREQYF.

V usage is TRBV20-1 and J usage is TRBJ2-3, with TRBD2 matching over 8 bases. This CDR3 region has 16 residues. Per the germline V gene, CDR1 is DFQATT and CDR2 is SNEGSKA (reference sequence). The J segment lost 0 bases and the V segment lost 6 bases, leaving 11 bases of the junction unmatched. CDR3 sequence: CSATPLLAASTDTQYF. The CDR3 DNA follows: TGCAGTGCAACCCCCTTACTAGCGGCTAGCACAGATACGCAGTATTTT.

V and J are TRBV13 and TRBJ2-7; the D gene could be TRBD1 or TRBD2 (7 bases each). V lost 4 bases, J lost 2 bases, and 21 bases lay in between. Germline V CDR1 and CDR2: PRHDT, FYEKMQ (reference sequence). The CDR3 spans 17 residues. The chain's CDR3 is CASSSSPGGQQAYEQYF. The CDR3 DNA reads as TGTGCCAGCAGCTCATCCCCGGGGGGACAGCAGGCCTACGAGCAGTACTTC. The variable domain in full, completed from reference TRBV13 and TRBJ2-7, reads AAGVIQSPRHLIKEKRETATLKCYPIPRHDTVYWYQQGPGQDPQFLISFYEKMQSDKGSIPDRFSAQQFSDYHSELNMSSLELGDSALYFCASSSSPGGQQAYEQYFGPGTRLTVT.

The V gene is TRBV30, the J gene TRBJ2-3; the match to TRBD2 covers 10 bases. The CDR3 loop spans 16 amino acids. Germline lookup yields CDR1 GTSNPN and CDR2 SVGIG (reference sequence). V shed 0 bases and J 4 bases; nucleotides not matched to a gene: 7. The CDR3 bases are TGTGCCTGGAGTGTAGAGGGGACTAGCGTTGCAGATACGCAGTATTTT. Protein: CAWSVEGTSVADTQYF.

The chain employs TRBV27 and TRBJ2-1; 10 nucleotides agree with TRBD1. V was pared by 3 bases and J by 4 bases, with 3 bases of the junction left unmatched. The germline V gene has CDR1 MNHEY and CDR2 SMNVEV (reference sequence). The CDR3 contains 15 residues. The CDR3 nucleotides read TGTGCCAGCAGTTTCGACAGGGGGCTATACAATGAGCAGTTCTTC. It translates to CASSFDRGLYNEQFF.

This clonotype was seen more than once but under ten times. The chain is built from TRBV20-1 and TRBJ2-1; D is tentatively TRBD1 or TRBD2 (5 bases each). Germline V gene lookup returns CDR1 DFQATT and CDR2 SNEGSKA (reference sequence). The CDR3 loop spans 14 amino acids. With 6 bases removed from V and 6 bases from J, the gap between germline ends came to 18 bases. CDR3 bases: TGCAGTGCCGACCGGGACCCATTTTTCAATGAGCAGTTCTTC. Its protein is CSADRDPFFNEQFF.

The rearrangement joins TRBV28 to TRBJ1-5, with D uncertain. The CDR3 length is 13 residues. V lost 4 bases and J 7 bases, leaving 11 bases between the germline ends. In germline, CDR1 is MDHEN, CDR2 SYDVKM. Written as DNA, the CDR3 is TGTGCCAGCAGTTGGGGTATTGGACAGCCCCAGCATTTT. Its protein product is CASSWGIGQPQHF.